These T cell receptor beta chains were read from a single sample in a study of CD8+ T cells in alopecia areata. TCRdb's table, derived via immunoSEQ multiplex PCR, lists solely in-frame clones and lacks some. The sample lists under 130,000 clones, over 75% occurring once. The material sequenced was CD8+ T cells sorted from blood, taken around week 31, from a patient treated with tofacitinib. The receptors were gathered from a human donor with alopecia areata. The CDR3 runs from the conserved cysteine through the conserved F or W. The D gene is left open where the match is weak. Not every row has a clone size; where given, it reads once, few, many or a size class.

cdr3_aa cdr3_nt cdr3_length clone_size d_call j_call v_call
CASSQVRTGSSYEQYF TGCGCCAGCAGCCAAGTGCGGACAGGGAGCTCCTACGAGCAGTACTTC 16 NA TRBD1 TRBJ2-7 TRBV4-1
CATEEIGGFYEQYF TGTGCCACCGAAGAGATAGGGGGGTTCTACGAGCAGTACTTC 14 NA NA TRBJ2-7 TRBV6-5
CSVYDRGGHTDTQYF TGCAGCGTCTACGACAGGGGTGGCCACACAGATACGCAGTATTTT 15 NA TRBD1 TRBJ2-3 TRBV29-1
CAISESGVAEAFF TGTGCCATCAGTGAGTCCGGGGTGGCTGAAGCTTTCTTT 13 NA NA TRBJ1-1 TRBV10-3
CATSGRLLYEQYF TGTGCCACCTCCGGGCGACTCCTATACGAGCAGTACTTC 13 NA NA TRBJ2-7 TRBV7-9
CSVETPRGTRLEYF TGCAGCGTTGAAACACCCCGGGGCACCCGGTTGGAGTATTTT 14 NA NA TRBJ2-3 TRBV29-1
CASSLEYLASGTYNEQFF TGTGCCAGCAGCTTGGAGTATCTCGCTAGCGGGACCTACAATGAGCAGTTCTTC 18 few TRBD2 TRBJ2-1 TRBV5-6
CASSTPPGTSTHEQYF TGTGCCAGCAGCACACCCCCCGGGACTAGCACCCACGAGCAGTACTTC 16 NA TRBD2 TRBJ2-7 TRBV7-9
CASSPPTSVREQYF TGTGCCAGCAGCCCACCCACTAGCGTCCGCGAGCAGTACTTC 14 NA TRBD2 TRBJ2-7 TRBV7-9
CASAFDLISHQSSSYEQYF TGTGCCAGCGCCTTCGACTTGATTTCCCACCAATCTAGCTCCTACGAGCAGTACTTC 19 NA NA TRBJ2-7 TRBV11-2
CASSQEAGSTNYGYTF TGTGCCAGCAGCCAAGAGGCGGGGTCTACTAACTATGGCTACACCTTC 16 NA NA TRBJ1-2 TRBV4-2
CASSDSGFGDTQYF TGTGCCAGCAGCGATAGCGGATTTGGCGATACGCAGTATTTT 14 NA NA TRBJ2-3 TRBV6-4
CASSPGTALNW TGCGCCAGCAGCCCCGGGACAGCCCTCAATTGG 11 NA TRBD1 TRBJ2-3 TRBV4-1
CSAAGTGAYEQYF TGCAGCGCTGCCGGGACAGGGGCCTACGAGCAGTACTTC 13 NA TRBD1 TRBJ2-7 TRBV29-1
CASNGAQETQYF TGTGCCAGCAACGGCGCCCAAGAGACCCAGTACTTC 12 NA NA TRBJ2-5 TRBV6-5
CSVALYNEQFF TGCAGCGTGGCCCTCTACAATGAGCAGTTCTTC 11 NA NA TRBJ2-1 TRBV29-1
CASSPGQSGDTQYF TGCGCCAGCAGTCCGGGACAGTCAGGGGATACGCAGTATTTT 14 NA TRBD1 TRBJ2-3 TRBV10-2
CASRTGNSEAFF TGTGCCAGCAGGACAGGGAACTCTGAAGCTTTCTTT 12 NA TRBD1 TRBJ1-1 TRBV6-1
CATSRVLDPNSSYNEQFF TGTGCCACCAGCAGAGTCCTGGATCCGAACTCCTCCTACAATGAGCAGTTCTTC 18 NA NA TRBJ2-1 TRBV15
CASSGTIAKNIQYF TGTGCCAGCAGCGGCACTATAGCCAAAAACATTCAGTACTTC 14 NA NA TRBJ2-4 TRBV2